Presented here are 4 T cell receptor beta chains from one specimen sequenced in a study of blood T cell repertoires in COVID-19. Clones were read by immunoSEQ multiplex PCR, and TCRdb kept only the in-frame ones, dropping some. Counted here are over 350,000 clones, approximately 90% occurring once; the ten biggest clones make up over 4%. The sample was peripheral blood. The source is a woman in her twenties or thirties with acute or convalescent COVID-19.

The V gene is TRBV29-1, the J gene TRBJ2-5; 8 bases fit TRBD2. The CDR3 totals 14 residues. After removal of 3 bases from V and 4 bases from J, the junction contained 7 bases not matched to a gene. Germline values: CDR1 SQVTM, CDR2 ANQGSEA. The chain's CDR3 is CSVDGLSGGETQYF. DNA of the CDR3: TGCAGCGTTGACGGATTGAGCGGGGGAGAGACCCAGTACTTC.

This sequence joins TRBV6-6 and TRBJ2-7; 9 positions agree with TRBD1. Germline V lookup: CDR1 MNHNY, CDR2 SVGAGI (reference sequence). There are 15 residues in the CDR3. V was clipped by 9 bases and J by 2 bases; unmatched bases: 11. The DNA for the CDR3 is TGTGCCAGTACGATGACGGGACAGGGTGCCTACGAGCAGTACTTC. Translation: CASTMTGQGAYEQYF.

The chain combines TRBV30 with TRBJ1-2; the match to TRBD1 covers 7 bases. Trimming removed 8 bases from V and 8 bases from J; junction bases left unmatched: 14. The CDR3 loop spans 13 amino acids. Per germline, CDR1 GTSNPN and CDR2 SVGIG (reference sequence). The CDR3 spells CARQRQGEKGYTF. CDR3 nucleotide sequence: TGTGCCCGCCAACGTCAGGGGGAGAAAGGCTACACCTTC. Drawing the rest from reference TRBV30 and TRBJ1-2, the complete variable domain is SQTIHQWPATLVQPVGSPLSLECTVEGTSNPNLYWYRQAAGRGLQLLFYSVGIGQISSEVPQNLSASRPQDRQFILSSKKLLLSDSGFYLCARQRQGEKGYTFGSGTRLTVV.

J is TRBJ1-1 and V is TRBV5-6; the D gene is possibly TRBD1 (6 bases). This CDR3 has 14 residues. Germline CDR1 and CDR2: SGHDT and YYEEEE. Trimming took off 3 bases at V and 2 bases at J, with 11 bases between the two ends. The CDR3 region has the DNA TGTGCCAGCAGCTGGACCGGGACAAACACTGAAGCTTTCTTT. Its translation: CASSWTGTNTEAFF.